The 5 T cell receptor beta chains listed next were all sequenced from one sample in a study of shared clonotypes between healthy human individuals. The repertoire was sequenced with immunoSEQ multiplex PCR; TCRdb's copy has only in-frame clones and lacks some. The sample consists of about 1,500,000 clones, roughly 97% of them appearing once. The sample consisted of naive CD4+ T cells sorted from blood. Subset given: CD45RA+ positively selected. These receptors all stem from a man aged 25 to 40 in good health.

The chain recombines TRBV10-3 with TRBJ2-1, with a weak D call TRBD1 (5 bases). Germline CDR1 and CDR2: ENHRY and SYGVKD. This CDR3 region has 16 residues. Trimming took 2 bases from V and 0 from J, leaving 11 bases between them. CDR3 DNA: TGTGCCATCAGTGAGAGGGGCGGTAGCTCCTACAATGAGCAGTTCTTC. The encoded protein is CAISERGGSSYNEQFF.

With regard to this clone: Other nucleotide sequences in the sample specify the same CDR3. This sequence joins TRBV9 and TRBJ2-2, with D tentatively TRBD2 (6 bases). Germline-derived CDR1 and CDR2 are SGDLS and YYNGEE. Between the trimmed V and J ends, which lost 0 bases and 4 bases, there was a span of 10 bases. This CDR3 has 15 amino acids. CDR3 region: CASSVGGRSTGELFF. CDR3 nucleotide sequence: TGTGCCAGCAGCGTAGGAGGGAGGAGCACCGGGGAGCTGTTTTTT.

The chain has TRBV6-1 and TRBJ1-2; D call uncertain. The CDR3 has 13 residues. V lost 0 bases, J lost 4 bases, and 6 bases lay in between. CDR1 and CDR2 (germline): MNHNS, SASEGT. The CDR3 is CASSEARPYGYTF. DNA of the CDR3: TGTGCCAGCAGTGAAGCGCGGCCCTATGGCTACACCTTC.

V and J are TRBV2 and TRBJ2-1; 9 bases align to TRBD2. In germline, CDR1 is SNHLY, CDR2 FYNNEI. This CDR3 is 23 amino acids long. Trimming removed 4 bases from V and 4 bases from J; junction bases left unmatched: 29. The CDR3 is CASSGANLGSSGTPQKGYNEQFF. CDR3 bases: TGTGCCAGCAGTGGAGCAAACCTCGGATCTAGCGGGACTCCCCAAAAAGGGTACAATGAGCAGTTCTTC.

The chain recombines TRBV27 with TRBJ2-6; TRBD1 aligns across 7 bases. J was trimmed by 0 bases and V by 3 bases; bases with no gene match: 2. The CDR3 is 16 residues long. Germline CDR1 MNHEY, CDR2 SMNVEV (reference sequence). CDR3 residues: CASSFSGGSGANVLTF. CDR3 DNA: TGTGCCAGCAGTTTTTCAGGGGGCTCTGGGGCCAACGTCCTGACTTTC.